The clone carrying this T cell receptor (beta chain) was recorded at least ten times. The sample belongs to a study of T cells in Graves' hyperthyroidism and ophthalmopathy. Lactation, pregnancy, other autoimmune disease or uncontrolled infection excluded patients. Regions amplified from RNA transcripts were the TCR beta CDR3 regions. TCR CDR3 regions were first amplified by RT-PCR with HTBI primers. In TCRdb, the multiplex PCR reads were re-called with MiXCR into one record per CDR3 protein. The sample consists of 620,000 or so distinct CDR3 sequences, more than 14% of them appearing once. The trim removed 2 bases at V and 2 bases at J, leaving 10 bases unmatched. This CDR3 region has 18 residues. CDR1 and CDR2 (germline): MNHEY, SVGEGT.

This chain links TRBV6-2 or TRBV6-3 with TRBJ2-5; 11 bases agree with TRBD2. Source material: blood. The clonotype originates from a woman aged 45-65 years with Graves' ophthalmopathy. CDR3 coding DNA: TGTGCCAGCAGTTACCCAACTGGGACTAGCGGAAGACAAGAGACCCAGTACTTC. It encodes CASSYPTGTSGRQETQYF.